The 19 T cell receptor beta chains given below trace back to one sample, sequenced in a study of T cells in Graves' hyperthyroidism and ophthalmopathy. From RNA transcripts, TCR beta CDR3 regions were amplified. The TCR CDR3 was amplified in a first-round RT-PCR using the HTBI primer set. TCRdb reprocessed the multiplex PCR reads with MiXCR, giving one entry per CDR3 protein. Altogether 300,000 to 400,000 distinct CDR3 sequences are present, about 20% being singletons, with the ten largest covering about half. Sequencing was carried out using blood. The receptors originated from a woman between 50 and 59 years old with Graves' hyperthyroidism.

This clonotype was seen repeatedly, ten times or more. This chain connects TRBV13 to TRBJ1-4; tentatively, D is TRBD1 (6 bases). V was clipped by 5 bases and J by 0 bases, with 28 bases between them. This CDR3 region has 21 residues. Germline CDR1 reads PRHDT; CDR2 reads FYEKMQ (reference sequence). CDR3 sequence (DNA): TGTGCCAGCAGCACCCACCCCCTGGACAGAGGGGAGATTTCAACTAATGAAAAACTGTTTTTT. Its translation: CASSTHPLDRGEISTNEKLFF.

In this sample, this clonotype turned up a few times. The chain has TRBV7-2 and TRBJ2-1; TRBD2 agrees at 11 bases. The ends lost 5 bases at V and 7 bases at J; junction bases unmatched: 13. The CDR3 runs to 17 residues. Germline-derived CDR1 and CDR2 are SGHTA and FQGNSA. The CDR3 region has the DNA TGTGCCAGCAGCCAGGACCTAGCGGGAGGAGTGTTGAATGAGCAGTTCTTC. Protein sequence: CASSQDLAGGVLNEQFF.

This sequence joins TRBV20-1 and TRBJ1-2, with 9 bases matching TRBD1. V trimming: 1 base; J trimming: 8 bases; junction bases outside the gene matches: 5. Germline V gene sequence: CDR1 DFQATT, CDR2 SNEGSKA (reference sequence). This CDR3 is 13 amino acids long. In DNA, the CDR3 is TGCAGTGCTAGAGGGACAGGGGAATGGGGCTACACCTTC. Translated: CSARGTGEWGYTF.

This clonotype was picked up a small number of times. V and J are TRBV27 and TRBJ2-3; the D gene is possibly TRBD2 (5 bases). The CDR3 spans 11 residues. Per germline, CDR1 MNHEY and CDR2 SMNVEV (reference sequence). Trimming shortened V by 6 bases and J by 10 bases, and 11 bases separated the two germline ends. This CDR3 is CASRTGLAQYF. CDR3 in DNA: TGTGCCAGCAGAACGGGGTTGGCGCAGTATTTT.

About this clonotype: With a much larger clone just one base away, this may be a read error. The CDR3 loop is CASNQDTTQETQYF. The CDR3 coding sequence is TGTGCCAGCAACCAAGACACGACACAAGAGACCCAGTACTTC. V and J are TRBV3-1 and TRBJ2-5; D not certain. CDR1 and CDR2 (germline): LGHDT, YNNKEL (reference sequence). There are 14 residues in the CDR3.

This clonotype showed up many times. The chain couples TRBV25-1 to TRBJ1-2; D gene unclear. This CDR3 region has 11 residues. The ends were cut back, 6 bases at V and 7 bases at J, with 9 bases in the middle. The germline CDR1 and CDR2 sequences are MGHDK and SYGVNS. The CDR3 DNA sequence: TGTGCCAGCAGGTTTGGGAGTGGCTACACCTTC. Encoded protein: CASRFGSGYTF.

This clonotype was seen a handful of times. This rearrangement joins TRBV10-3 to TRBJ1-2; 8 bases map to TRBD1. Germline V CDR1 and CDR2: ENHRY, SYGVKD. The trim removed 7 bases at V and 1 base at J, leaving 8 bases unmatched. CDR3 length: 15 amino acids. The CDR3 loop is CAITPDRGVNYGYTF. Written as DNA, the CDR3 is TGTGCCATCACCCCAGACAGGGGTGTTAACTATGGCTACACCTTC.

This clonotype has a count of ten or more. CDR3 in DNA: TGTGCCAGCAGCTCACCTAGGGGCCCTAGCAACTATGGCTACACCTTC. It codes for CASSSPRGPSNYGYTF. This chain links TRBV11-2 with TRBJ1-2, with a weak D call TRBD1 (5 bases). The CDR3 runs to 16 residues. Trimming stripped 4 bases from V and 2 bases from J, with 17 bases between. The germline V gene encodes CDR1 SGHAT and CDR2 FQNNGV. The full variable domain, in which reference TRBV11-2 and TRBJ1-2 provide the parts outside the CDR3, is EAGVAQSPRYKIIEKRQSVAFWCNPISGHATLYWYQQILGQGPKLLIQFQNNGVVDDSQLPKDRFSAERLKGVDSTLKIQPAKLEDSAVYLCASSSPRGPSNYGYTFGSGTRLTVV.

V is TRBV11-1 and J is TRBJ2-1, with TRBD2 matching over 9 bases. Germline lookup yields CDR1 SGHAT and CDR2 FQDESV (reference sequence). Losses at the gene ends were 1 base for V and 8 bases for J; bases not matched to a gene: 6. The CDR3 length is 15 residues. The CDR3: CASSLGQREVYEQFF. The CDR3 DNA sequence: TGTGCCAGCAGCTTAGGCCAGCGGGAGGTTTATGAGCAGTTCTTC.

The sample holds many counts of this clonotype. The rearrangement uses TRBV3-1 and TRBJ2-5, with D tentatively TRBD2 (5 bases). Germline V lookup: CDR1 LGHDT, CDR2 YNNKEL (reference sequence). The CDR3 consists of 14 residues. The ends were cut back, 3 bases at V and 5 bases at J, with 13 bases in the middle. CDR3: CASSQAVASETQYF. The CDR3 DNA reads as TGTGCCAGCAGCCAGGCCGTAGCTAGCGAGACCCAGTACTTC.

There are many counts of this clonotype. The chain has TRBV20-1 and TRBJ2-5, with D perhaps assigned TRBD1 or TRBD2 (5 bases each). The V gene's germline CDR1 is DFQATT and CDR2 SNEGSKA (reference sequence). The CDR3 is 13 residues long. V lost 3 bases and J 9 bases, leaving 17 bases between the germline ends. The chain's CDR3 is CSASGTGVGAQYF. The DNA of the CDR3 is TGCAGTGCTAGCGGGACCGGCGTAGGGGCCCAGTACTTC.

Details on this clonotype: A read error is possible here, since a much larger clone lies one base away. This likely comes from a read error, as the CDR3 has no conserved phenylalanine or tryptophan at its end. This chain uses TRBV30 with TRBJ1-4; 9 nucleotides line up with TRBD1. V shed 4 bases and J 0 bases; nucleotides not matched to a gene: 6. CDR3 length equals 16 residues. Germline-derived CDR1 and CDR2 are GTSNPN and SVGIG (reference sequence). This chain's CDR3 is CAWTNRGPATNEKLFL. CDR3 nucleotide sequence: TGTGCCTGGACCAACAGGGGGCCCGCAACTAATGAAAAACTGTTTTTA.

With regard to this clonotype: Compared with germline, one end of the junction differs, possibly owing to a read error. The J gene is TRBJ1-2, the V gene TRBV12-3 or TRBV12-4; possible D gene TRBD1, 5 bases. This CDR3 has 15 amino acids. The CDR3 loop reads CASSPRGPTDYGCTF. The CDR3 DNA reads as TGTGCCAGCAGTCCTAGGGGACCGACGGACTATGGCTGCACCTTC.

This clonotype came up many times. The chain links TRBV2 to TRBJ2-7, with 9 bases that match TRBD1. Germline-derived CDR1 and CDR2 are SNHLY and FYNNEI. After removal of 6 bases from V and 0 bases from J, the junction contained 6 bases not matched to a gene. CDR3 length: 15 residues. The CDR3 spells CASSPRDRASYEQYF. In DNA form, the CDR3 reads TGTGCCAGCAGCCCCCGGGACAGGGCCTCCTACGAGCAGTACTTC.

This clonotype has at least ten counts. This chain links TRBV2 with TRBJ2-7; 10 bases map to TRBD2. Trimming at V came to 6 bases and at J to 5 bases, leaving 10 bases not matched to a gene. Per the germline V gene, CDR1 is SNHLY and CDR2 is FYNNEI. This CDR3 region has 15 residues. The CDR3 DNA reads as TGTGCCAGCAGGACTTTAGCGGGAGGAGGCAACGAGCAGTACTTC. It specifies CASRTLAGGGNEQYF.

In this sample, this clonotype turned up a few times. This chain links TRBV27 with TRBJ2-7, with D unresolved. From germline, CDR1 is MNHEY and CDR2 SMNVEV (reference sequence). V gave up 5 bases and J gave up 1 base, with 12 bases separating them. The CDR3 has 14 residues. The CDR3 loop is CASSPRADSYEQYV. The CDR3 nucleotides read TGTGCCAGCAGTCCACGGGCTGATTCCTACGAGCAGTACGTC.

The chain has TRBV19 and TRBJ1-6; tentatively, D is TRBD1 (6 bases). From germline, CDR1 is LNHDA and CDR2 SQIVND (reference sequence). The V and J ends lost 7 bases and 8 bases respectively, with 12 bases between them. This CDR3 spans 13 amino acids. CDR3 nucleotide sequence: TGTGCCAGTAACCCGACAGGAGATTCACCCCTCCACTTT. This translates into CASNPTGDSPLHF.

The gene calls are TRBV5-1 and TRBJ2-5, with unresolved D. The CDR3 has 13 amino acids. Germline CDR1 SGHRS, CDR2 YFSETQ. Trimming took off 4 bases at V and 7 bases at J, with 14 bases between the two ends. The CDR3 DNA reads TGCGCCAGCAGCCAAGAAAAGTTTGCGACCCAGTACTTC. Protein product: CASSQEKFATQYF.

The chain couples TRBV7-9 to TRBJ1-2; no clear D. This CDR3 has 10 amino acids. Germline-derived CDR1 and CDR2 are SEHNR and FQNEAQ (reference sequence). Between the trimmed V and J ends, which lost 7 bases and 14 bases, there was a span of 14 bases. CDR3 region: CASTLIGQTF. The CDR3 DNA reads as TGTGCCAGCACCTTGATCGGGCAGACCTTC.